The 16 T cell receptor beta chains below were found in one sample sequenced in a study of blood T cells in healthy people across ages. The authors ran a second PCR of 7 to 11 cycles using a sample-barcoded 5' primer and a J-beta primer mix. From the 5' RACE reads, TCRdb called clonotypes with MiXCR, one entry per CDR3 protein. There are about 640,000 distinct CDR3 sequences in the sample; roughly 53% occur only once, and around 37% lies in the top ten. The sequencing input was blood. These receptors were taken from a man aged 55 to 70 in good health.

This chain joins TRBV11-3 and TRBJ2-2; D may be TRBD1 (5 bases). Germline lookup yields CDR1 SGHNT and CDR2 YENEEA. The CDR3 totals 15 residues. With 1 base removed from V and 5 bases from J, the gap between germline ends came to 11 bases. The CDR3, as DNA: TGTGCCAGCAGCTTAGTAAGGGGTGAAACCGGGGAGCTGTTTTTT. It codes for CASSLVRGETGELFF. Full variable domain (remainder filled in from reference TRBV11-3 and TRBJ2-2): EAGVVQSPRYKIIEKKQPVAFWCNPISGHNTLYWYLQNLGQGPELLIRYENEEAVDDSQLPKDRFSAERLKGVDSTLKIQPAELGDSAVYLCASSLVRGETGELFFGEGSRLTVL.

The chain couples TRBV7-8 to TRBJ2-5; D is possibly TRBD2 (6 bases). Germline V gene lookup returns CDR1 SGHVS and CDR2 FQNEAQ. This CDR3 has 13 amino acids. Trimming took 5 bases from V and 5 from J, leaving 12 bases between them. CDR3 residues: CASSRWDLETQYF. CDR3 in DNA: TGTGCCAGCAGCCGATGGGACTTGGAGACCCAGTACTTC.

This clonotype was observed a few times. This chain uses TRBV7-9 with TRBJ1-6; TRBD1 matches at 8 bases. In germline, CDR1 is SEHNR, CDR2 FQNEAQ (reference sequence). The CDR3 spans 15 residues. Germline trimming cut 8 bases from V and 9 bases from J; bases unmatched to any gene: 12. CDR3 residues: CASASPTGVGSPLHF. In nucleotides, the CDR3 is TGTGCCAGCGCGAGTCCGACAGGGGTGGGTTCACCCCTCCACTTT.

There are a few counts of this clonotype. The DNA for the CDR3 is TGCGCCAGCAGTGGATTCGGACAGGGTTTCTCTGGGGCCAACGTCCTGACTTTC. As protein: CASSGFGQGFSGANVLTF. V is TRBV5-1 and J is TRBJ2-6; 8 nucleotides align to TRBD1. The CDR3 length is 18 residues. Germline assignment: CDR1 SGHRS and CDR2 YFSETQ. V shed 5 bases and J 0 bases; nucleotides not matched to a gene: 10.

V usage is TRBV5-1 and J usage is TRBJ2-7; the D gene is possibly TRBD1 (6 bases). The CDR3 has 16 amino acids. CDR1 SGHRS and CDR2 YFSETQ come from the germline V gene. Trimming shortened V by 0 bases and J by 0 bases, and 13 bases separated the two germline ends. CDR3 coding DNA: TGCGCCAGCAGCTTGGCCGGACAGTGGGGCTCCTACGAGCAGTACTTC. Its protein product is CASSLAGQWGSYEQYF.

This clonotype has only a few counts. The CDR3 DNA reads TGCAGTGCCCAGGGCCCTGGGACCTACGAGCAGTACTTC. Translated, it gives CSAQGPGTYEQYF. The chain has TRBV20-1 and TRBJ2-7; possible D gene TRBD1, 5 bases. CDR3 size: 13 residues. Germline lookup yields CDR1 DFQATT and CDR2 SNEGSKA (reference sequence). V lost 6 bases to trimming and J lost 2 bases, with 14 bases between them.

The chain links TRBV6-1 to TRBJ2-7; no definite D call. V lost 1 base to trimming and J lost 1 base, with 5 bases between them. This CDR3 comprises 13 residues. CDR1 is MNHNS and CDR2 is SASEGT in the germline V gene. CDR3 in DNA: TGTGCCAGCAGTGAAGTCCAGTCCTACGAGCAGTACTTC. It yields the protein CASSEVQSYEQYF.

The chain uses TRBV9 and TRBJ2-1; 12 bases agree with TRBD2. The CDR3 is made up of 20 amino acids. CDR1 and CDR2 (germline): SGDLS, YYNGEE. V shed 1 base, J shed 1 base, and the junction held 12 bases outside the gene matches. As DNA, the CDR3 is TGTGCCAGCAGCGTAAGACTAGCGGGGGCCATCCCGAGTTCCTACAATGAGCAGTTCTTC. Protein sequence: CASSVRLAGAIPSSYNEQFF.

The DNA for the CDR3 is TGTGCCAGCAGCCGCGGGGAAAAACTGTTTTTT. It is translated as CASSRGEKLFF. The chain employs TRBV3-1 and TRBJ1-4; D is unresolved. Trimming left V 4 bases short and J 8 bases short, with 5 bases between. The V gene's germline CDR1 is LGHDT and CDR2 YNNKEL (reference sequence). The CDR3 is made up of 11 amino acids. Together with reference TRBV3-1 and TRBJ1-4, the CDR3 gives the full variable domain: DTAVSQTPKYLVTQMGNDKSIKCEQNLGHDTMYWYKQDSKKFLKIMFSYNNKELIINETVPNRFSPKSPDKAHLNLHINSLELGDSAVYFCASSRGEKLFFGSGTQLSVL.

The V call is TRBV9, the J call TRBJ2-7, with 7 positions matching TRBD1. After removal of 0 bases from V and 7 bases from J, the junction contained 13 bases not matched to a gene. This CDR3 is built from 16 residues. Germline CDR1 reads SGDLS; CDR2 reads YYNGEE. CDR3 DNA: TGTGCCAGCAGCGTAGGATCCGCGGACCCACAGGGGGAGCAGTACTTC. This sequence encodes CASSVGSADPQGEQYF.

The chain has TRBV12-3 or TRBV12-4 and TRBJ1-2; 7 nucleotides agree with TRBD1. V was clipped by 10 bases and J by 2 bases; unmatched bases: 7. This CDR3 spans 13 amino acids. DNA of the CDR3: TGTGCCACAACAGACAGGGAGAACTATGGCTACACCTTC. This translates into CATTDRENYGYTF.

The chain couples TRBV20-1 to TRBJ2-7; TRBD2 is a possible D gene (7 bases). The CDR3 runs to 13 residues. Germline CDR1 and CDR2: DFQATT and SNEGSKA (reference sequence). Between the trimmed V and J ends, which lost 5 bases and 3 bases, there was a span of 14 bases. DNA of the CDR3: TGCAGTGCTTCGGGGGGCCCCTTCTACGAGCAGTACTTC. This gives the protein CSASGGPFYEQYF.

The V call is TRBV20-1, the J call TRBJ2-1, with 9 bases aligning to TRBD2. The J call may be faulty, since TRBJ2-7 better matches the DNA end. The CDR3 spans 16 residues. Germline V gene lookup returns CDR1 DFQATT and CDR2 SNEGSKA (reference sequence). The CDR3 protein is CSARAPGSGGYNEQYF. In DNA form, the CDR3 reads TGCAGTGCTAGAGCCCCGGGTAGCGGGGGTTACAATGAGCAGTACTTC.

The chain joins TRBV5-1 to TRBJ1-4, with D perhaps matching TRBD1 (5 bases). Trimming stripped 3 bases from V and 7 bases from J, with 19 bases between. Germline V lookup: CDR1 SGHRS, CDR2 YFSETQ. This CDR3 is 16 amino acids long. CDR3 in DNA: TGCGCCAGCAGCTACCGCACTGAGTCAAGGGGTGAAAAACTGTTTTTT. It codes for CASSYRTESRGEKLFF. The full variable domain, with the rest looked up from reference TRBV5-1 and TRBJ1-4, is KAGVTQTPRYLIKTRGQQVTLSCSPISGHRSVSWYQQTPGQGLQFLFEYFSETQRNKGNFPGRFSGRQFSNSRSEMNVSTLELGDSALYLCASSYRTESRGEKLFFGSGTQLSVL.

The chain joins TRBV5-1 to TRBJ1-1; 7 bases line up with TRBD1. CDR1 and CDR2 (germline): SGHRS, YFSETQ. V shed 6 bases, J shed 0 bases, and the junction held 5 bases outside the gene matches. The CDR3 is made up of 14 amino acids. CDR3 coding DNA: TGCGCCAGCAAGGGGGCAGAGATGAACACTGAAGCTTTCTTT. This sequence encodes CASKGAEMNTEAFF.

This clonotype occurred a few times. The V and J genes are TRBV2 and TRBJ2-7; weak D call: TRBD1 (5 bases). The CDR3 has 14 residues. V was clipped by 4 bases and J by 3 bases, with 13 bases between them. Germline V gene sequence: CDR1 SNHLY, CDR2 FYNNEI. The CDR3, as DNA: TGTGCCAGCAGTGCCTTGCGACAGAACTACGAGCAGTACTTC. Protein: CASSALRQNYEQYF.